The sequence of this TCR beta chain was determined in a study of blood T cell repertoires in COVID-19. Study-level background: Specimens from acute and convalescent COVID-19 originated in the United States, Italy and Spain.

TCRdb's copy holds only in-frame clones and misses some; the assay was immunoSEQ multiplex PCR. The top ten clones hold around 0.8% of a sample with a few hundred thousand clones, 80% to 90% of them seen once. CDR1 is LGHDT and CDR2 is YNNKEL in the germline V gene (reference sequence). V was cut by 4 bases and J by 6 bases, with 19 bases left in between. The CDR3 spans 17 residues. This TCR came from a young man with acute or convalescent COVID-19. The genes are TRBV3-1 (or the pseudogene TRBV3-2) and TRBJ1-6; a weak D match, TRBD1 (6 bases). The sample taken for sequencing was peripheral blood. The CDR3 sequence is CASSPLLDRSRNSPLHF. DNA of the CDR3: TGTGCCAGCAGCCCCCTTTTAGACAGGTCGCGTAATTCACCCCTCCACTTT.